This T cell receptor beta chain was identified in a study of blood T cell repertoires in COVID-19. Study background: Acute and convalescent COVID-19 specimens originated in the United States, Italy and Spain.

Some clones are missing from TCRdb's copy, which holds only in-frame ones; the method was immunoSEQ multiplex PCR. In the table there are 150,000 to 200,000 clones, approximately 89% of which are singletons. The sequenced sample was peripheral blood. The receptor comes from a man aged 65-85 years with acute or convalescent COVID-19.

The CDR3 DNA follows: TGTGCCAGCAGTTTCCAGGGGGCTGTTTGGGGGGAGACCCAGTACTTC. This encodes CASSFQGAVWGETQYF. This chain connects TRBV28 to TRBJ2-5; 8 bases are a match to TRBD1. Germline V CDR1 and CDR2: MDHEN, SYDVKM. After removal of 3 bases from V and 5 bases from J, the junction contained 11 bases not matched to a gene. The CDR3 sequence is 16 residues long.